These T cell receptor beta chains were read from a single sample in a study of CD8+ T cells in alopecia areata. Here immunoSEQ multiplex PCR was the method, and the copy in TCRdb shows in-frame clones only, minus some. The sample records over 150,000 clones, approximately 62% being singletons. The sample consisted of CD4+ T cells sorted from blood, taken at week 24, from a patient treated with tofacitinib. Every receptor here comes from a human donor with alopecia areata. Each CDR3 is given with its conserved first and last residue. D genes are given only for firm matches. Some rows mark clone size as missing; the rest say once, few, many or name a class of expanded clone.

>TRBJ2-5|.|TRBD1|TRBV5-6
CASSLTRDREETQYF
TGTGCCAGCAGCTTGACCCGGGACAGAGAAGAGACCCAGTACTTC
>TRBJ2-7|.|.|TRBV6-1
CASSHGIPYEQYF
TGTGCCAGCTCCCATGGGATCCCATACGAGCAGTACTTC
>TRBJ2-3|.|.|TRBV30
CAWSVRDTQYF
TGTGCCTGGAGTGTAAGAGATACGCAGTATTTT
>TRBJ1-5|few|.|TRBV18
CASSPGDQPQHF
TGTGCCAGCTCACCAGGTGATCAGCCCCAGCATTTT
>TRBJ1-3|.|.|TRBV15
CATSRVGAPGNTIYF
TGTGCCACCAGCAGAGTTGGCGCTCCTGGAAACACCATATATTTT
>TRBJ2-3|.|.|TRBV5-1
CASRPGGPRDTQYF
TGCGCCAGCAGGCCCGGGGGCCCCAGAGATACGCAGTATTTT
>TRBJ2-7|few|TRBD1|TRBV29-1
CSVEGTGVHEQYF
TGCAGCGTTGAAGGGACAGGGGTTCACGAGCAGTACTTC
>TRBJ2-2|.|.|TRBV7-3
CASSQGNTGELFF
TGTGCCAGCTCACAGGGTAACACCGGGGAGCTGTTTTTT
>TRBJ2-2|.|.|TRBV19
CASRRTGSGELFF
TGTGCCAGTAGAAGAACAGGGTCCGGGGAGCTGTTTTTT
>TRBJ1-1|.|.|TRBV18
CASSPGTVNTEAFF
TGTGCCAGCTCACCGGGAACGGTGAACACTGAAGCTTTCTTT
>TRBJ2-7|once|TRBD1|TRBV2
CASSKQGSHEQYF
TGTGCCAGCAGTAAACAGGGGTCCCACGAGCAGTACTTC
>TRBJ2-1|.|TRBD2|TRBV10-3
CAATYSGGSYNEQFF
TGTGCCGCCACGTATAGCGGGGGTTCCTACAATGAGCAGTTCTTC
>TRBJ2-7|few|.|TRBV7-9
CASTLGGSYEQYF
TGTGCCAGCACCCTAGGAGGCAGCTACGAGCAGTACTTC
>TRBJ1-1|few|TRBD1|TRBV6-5
CASRGGGVGNTEAFF
TGTGCCAGCAGGGGAGGGGGCGTCGGTAACACTGAAGCTTTCTTT
>TRBJ2-5|.|.|TRBV29-1
CSVRGVWETQYF
TGCAGCGTCCGAGGCGTTTGGGAGACCCAGTACTTC